What follows describes a single TCR beta chain. Its antigen is unknown. The PCR made use of 60 Vbeta and 13 Jbeta primers. The table came from immunoSEQ multiplex PCR; TCRdb's copy has only in-frame clones and leaves some out. The sample includes tens of thousands of clones, about two thirds seen only once; the top ten take roughly 2.6%. This specimen belongs to a study of cytomegalovirus exposure and HLA in healthy donors. Regarding the study as a whole: Researchers counted around 180 TCR beta chains as cytomegalovirus-associated. More clonal expansion characterized HLA-associated TCR beta chains than equally common others in a later analysis. One variant, a missense change in DCLRE1C, was linked in a later analysis to TCR beta V- and J-gene trimming.

The CDR3 is 16 residues long. CDR1 is SNHLY, CDR2 FYNNEI, per germline. Trimming took 6 bases from V and 6 from J; bases not matched to a gene: 10. The TCR sequence derives from a man aged 50-59 years in good health and CMV-seronegative. This rearrangement joins TRBV2 to TRBJ2-7, with 14 bases that match TRBD2. Material: PBMCs. The CDR3 nucleotides are TGTGCCAGCAGCTTGCTGGGACTAGCGGGAGCGGGCGAGCAGTACGTC. It yields the protein CASSLLGLAGAGEQYV.